This TCR beta chain was sequenced for a study of blood T cells in healthy people across ages. Study background: Template switching caught about one barcoded beta molecule for each two T cells.

The amount of total RNA extracted per sample was at least 5.5 micrograms. Germline assignment: CDR1 SQVTM and CDR2 ANQGSEA. The CDR3 totals 13 residues. Trimming pared 6 bases from V and 2 bases from J, leaving 13 bases between. Whole-study results and caveats: Long-lived and aged donors differed, with more naive CD4+ cells and higher diversity in the long-lived.

Using a J-beta primer mix together with a sample-barcoded 5' primer, a second PCR was run for roughly 7 to 11 cycles. Each TCR beta cDNA got a 12-nucleotide random molecular identifier. TCRdb re-analysed the 5' RACE reads in MiXCR, keeping a single row per CDR3 protein. The repertoire holds more than 800,000 distinct CDR3 sequences, with 40% to 55% as singletons. Remarks on this clonotype: The antigen is unknown.

This sequence was found in a woman in her fifties or sixties in good health. Sequencing used blood. The chain is built from TRBV29-1 and TRBJ1-1; D gene ambiguous. This CDR3 reads CSVLEDFNTEAFF. CDR3 nucleotides: TGCAGCGTCCTGGAGGACTTCAACACTGAAGCTTTCTTT.